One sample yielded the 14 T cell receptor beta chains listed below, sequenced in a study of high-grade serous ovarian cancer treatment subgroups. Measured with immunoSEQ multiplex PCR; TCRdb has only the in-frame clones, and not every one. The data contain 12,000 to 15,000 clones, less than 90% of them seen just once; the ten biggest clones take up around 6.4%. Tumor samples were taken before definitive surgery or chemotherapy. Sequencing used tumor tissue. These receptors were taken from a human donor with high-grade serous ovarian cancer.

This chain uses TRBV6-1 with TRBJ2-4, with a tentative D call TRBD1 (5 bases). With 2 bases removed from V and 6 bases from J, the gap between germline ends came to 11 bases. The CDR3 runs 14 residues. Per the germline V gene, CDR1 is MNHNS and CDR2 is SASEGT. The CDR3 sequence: CASSERVQGNIQYF. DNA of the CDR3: TGTGCCAGCAGTGAAAGGGTTCAGGGAAACATTCAGTACTTC.

CDR3 residues: CASSYSGYSYEQYF. The DNA of the CDR3 is TGTGCCAGCAGTTATTCAGGATATTCCTACGAGCAGTACTTC. V usage is TRBV6-5 and J usage is TRBJ2-7, with D hard to call. The CDR3 covers 14 residues. V gave up 3 bases and J gave up 1 base, with 10 bases separating them. Per the germline V gene, CDR1 is MNHEY and CDR2 is SVGAGI.

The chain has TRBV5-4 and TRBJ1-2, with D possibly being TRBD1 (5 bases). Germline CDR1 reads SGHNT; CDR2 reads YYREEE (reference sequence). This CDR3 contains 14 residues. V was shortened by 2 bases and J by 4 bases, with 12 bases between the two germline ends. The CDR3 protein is CASSFQGGSYGYTF. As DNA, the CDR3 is TGTGCCAGCAGCTTTCAGGGCGGGAGCTATGGCTACACCTTC.

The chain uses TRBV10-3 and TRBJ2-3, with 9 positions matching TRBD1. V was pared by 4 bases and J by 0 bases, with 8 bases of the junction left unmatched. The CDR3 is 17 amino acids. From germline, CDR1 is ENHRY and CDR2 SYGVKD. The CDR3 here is CAISGGQGRASTDTQYF. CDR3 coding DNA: TGTGCCATCAGTGGGGGACAGGGAAGGGCTAGCACAGATACGCAGTATTTT.

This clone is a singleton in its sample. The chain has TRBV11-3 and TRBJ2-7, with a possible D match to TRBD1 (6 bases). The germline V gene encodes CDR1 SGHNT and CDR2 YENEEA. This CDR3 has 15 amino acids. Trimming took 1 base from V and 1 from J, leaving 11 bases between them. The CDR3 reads CASSLGQASSYEQYF. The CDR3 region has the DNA TGTGCCAGCAGCTTAGGACAGGCATCTTCCTACGAGCAGTACTTC. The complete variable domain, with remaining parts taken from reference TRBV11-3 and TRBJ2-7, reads EAGVVQSPRYKIIEKKQPVAFWCNPISGHNTLYWYLQNLGQGPELLIRYENEEAVDDSQLPKDRFSAERLKGVDSTLKIQPAELGDSAVYLCASSLGQASSYEQYFGPGTRLTVT.

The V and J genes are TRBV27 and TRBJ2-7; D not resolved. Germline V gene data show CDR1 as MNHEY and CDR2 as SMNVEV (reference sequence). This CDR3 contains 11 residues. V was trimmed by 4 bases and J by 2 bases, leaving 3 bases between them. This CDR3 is CASSSPYEQYF. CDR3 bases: TGTGCCAGCAGTTCCCCCTACGAGCAGTACTTC.

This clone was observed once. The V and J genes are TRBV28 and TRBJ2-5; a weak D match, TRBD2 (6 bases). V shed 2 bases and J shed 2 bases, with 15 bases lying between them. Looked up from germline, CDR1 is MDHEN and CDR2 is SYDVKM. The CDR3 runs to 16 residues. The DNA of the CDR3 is TGTGCCAGCAGTTTACGGTCACGGGGACTTCAAGAGACCCAGTACTTC. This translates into CASSLRSRGLQETQYF.

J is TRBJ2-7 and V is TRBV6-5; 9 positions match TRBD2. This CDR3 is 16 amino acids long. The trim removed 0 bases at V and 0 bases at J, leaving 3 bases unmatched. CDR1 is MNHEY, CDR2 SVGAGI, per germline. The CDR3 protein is CASSYSQRGVSYEQYF. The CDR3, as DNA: TGTGCCAGCAGTTACTCCCAGCGGGGGGTCTCCTACGAGCAGTACTTC.

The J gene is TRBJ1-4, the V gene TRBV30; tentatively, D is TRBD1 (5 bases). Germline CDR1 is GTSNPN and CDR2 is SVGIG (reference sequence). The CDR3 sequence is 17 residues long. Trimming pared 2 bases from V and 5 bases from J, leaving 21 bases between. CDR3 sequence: CAWSPRAGTLGNEKLFF. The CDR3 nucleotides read TGTGCCTGGAGTCCCCGGGCAGGGACCCTGGGGAATGAAAAACTGTTTTTT.

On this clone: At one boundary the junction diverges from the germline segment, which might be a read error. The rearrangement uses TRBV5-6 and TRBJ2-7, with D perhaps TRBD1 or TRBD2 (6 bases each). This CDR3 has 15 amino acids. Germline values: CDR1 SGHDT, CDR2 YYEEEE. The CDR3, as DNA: TGTGCCGGCAGCTTCATCAACTCGGGGGCGCGGGAGCAGTACTTC. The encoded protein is CAGSFINSGAREQYF.

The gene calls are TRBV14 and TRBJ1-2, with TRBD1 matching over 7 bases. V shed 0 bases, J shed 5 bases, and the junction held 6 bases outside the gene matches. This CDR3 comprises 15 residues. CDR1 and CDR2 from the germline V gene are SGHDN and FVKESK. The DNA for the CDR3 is TGTGCCAGCAGCCAAGATCCGCGACAGGGATATGGCTACACCTTC. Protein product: CASSQDPRQGYGYTF.

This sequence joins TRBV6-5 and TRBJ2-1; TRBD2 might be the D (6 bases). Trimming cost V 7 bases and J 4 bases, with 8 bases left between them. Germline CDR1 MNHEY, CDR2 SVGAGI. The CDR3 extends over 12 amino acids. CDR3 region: CASKAGYNEQFF. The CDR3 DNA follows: TGTGCCAGCAAGGCGGGATACAATGAGCAGTTCTTC.

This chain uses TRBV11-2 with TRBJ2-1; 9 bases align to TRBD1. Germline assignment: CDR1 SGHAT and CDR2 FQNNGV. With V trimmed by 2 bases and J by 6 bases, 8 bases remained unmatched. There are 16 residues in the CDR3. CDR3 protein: CASSLLGQGTANEQFF. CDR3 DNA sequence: TGTGCCAGCAGCTTACTCGGACAGGGGACGGCCAATGAGCAGTTCTTC.

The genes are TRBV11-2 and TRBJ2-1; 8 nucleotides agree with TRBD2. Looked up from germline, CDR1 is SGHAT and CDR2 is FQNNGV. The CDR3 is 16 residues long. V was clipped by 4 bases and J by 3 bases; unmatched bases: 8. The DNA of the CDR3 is TGTGCCAGCAGCTCCTCCGGGACTAGGAGCTACAATGAGCAGTTCTTC. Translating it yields CASSSSGTRSYNEQFF.